This T cell receptor (beta chain) emerged from a study of blood T cell repertoires in COVID-19 (dated by TCRdb to the early 2020s). As for the study more broadly: Samples covering the acute and convalescent phases of COVID-19 were provided by collaborators in the United States, Italy and Spain. The samples were drawn from the first 160 participants of the ongoing ImmuneRACE study and from 950 to 1,500 subjects provided by 6 global collaborators. The repertoires were made available in a free public database intended to serve as a resource for research on the immune response to SARS-CoV-2. The sample metadata nearly always contained a de-identified subject ID, COVID-19 status, age in years and sex. The material from the prospective study consisted of cDNA or gDNA derived from T cells, B-cell-depleted T cells, or PBMCs. Where HLA class I and class II types were available, the types were taken from metadata supplied by the sample provider, not from assay-based typing. Deeply sampled blood TCRbeta repertoires from subjects exposed to, actively infected with, or recovered from COVID-19 were included in the dataset. The investigation overall reported the following: The quantity of clinical and demographic metadata differed by source and by participant and was supplied without curation.

TCRbeta CDR3 regions were amplified from genomic DNA using the immunoSEQ Assay, a bias-controlled multiplex PCR. The source study handled its data this way. The number of nucleated cells in each sample was estimated from the amplification of reference gene primers within the assay. Sequence reads were collapsed and filtered to measure the absolute abundance of every unique TCRbeta CDR3 rearrangement. Productive Simpson clonality was computed per sample as the square root of Simpson's diversity index over productive rearrangements. TCRdb obtained this table from immuneACCESS and retained in-frame rearrangements with V and J assigned. These tables miss some clones; where compared with another copy, unresolved V genes account for less than half of the shortfall, and the remainder is unexplained. The DNA gave D and trimming, while V, J and clone size come from that table. The table for this sample lists almost 100,000 clones; approximately 86% of them were counted only once. 10% of the sample comes from the top ten.

Notes on this clone: The antigen this receptor binds is unknown. An end of the junction differs from the germline gene, which may be a read error.

Each collaborating institution followed its own protocols to collect whole blood in K2EDTA tubes. For TCRbeta analysis, collaborator samples were shipped as frozen whole blood, as isolated PBMCs, or as DNA extracted from either sample type. The clonotype was recovered from a man in his forties or fifties with acute or convalescent COVID-19. The sequencing input was peripheral blood.

In nucleotides, the sequence is TGTGCTAGCAGCTTTGGGACAAGGGAGACCCAGTACTTC. It translates as CASSFGTRETQYF. Recombination joined TRBV7-7 with TRBJ2-5; TRBD1 is a weak D gene call, 6 bases matching. The CDR3 measures 13 amino acids from cysteine to phenylalanine. Only CDR3 DNA remains: 39 bases, in frame from the first base. CDR1 and CDR2 are read off the germline V gene (reference sequence) as SSHAT and FNYEAQ.